The 24 T cell receptor beta chains reported below all come from one sample, sequenced in a study of OX40 agonist ivuxolimab in advanced cancers. TCRdb's table, derived via immunoSEQ multiplex PCR, lists solely in-frame clones and lacks some. Altogether about 61,000 clones are present, approximately 90% being singletons, with the ten largest covering around 25%. Specimen: CD4+ or CD8+ T cells sorted from blood, collected in a trial of the OX40 agonist ivuxolimab. Receptors were obtained from an adult with an advanced solid tumor such as melanoma, head and neck, liver or kidney cancer.

CDR3 sequence: CASSFSSGGRNEQFF. CDR3 DNA sequence: TGTGCCAGCAGCTTTTCTAGCGGGGGGAGAAATGAGCAGTTCTTC. The genes are TRBV7-3 and TRBJ2-1; 11 bases are a match to TRBD2. The CDR3 covers 15 residues. V shed 3 bases, J shed 7 bases, and the junction held 5 bases outside the gene matches. Germline CDR1 reads SGHTA; CDR2 reads FQGTGA.

This clone was detected only once. V and J are TRBV7-8 and TRBJ1-2, with D possibly matching TRBD1 (5 bases). CDR3 length equals 16 residues. V lost 1 base and J lost 4, with 16 bases in between. CDR1 is SGHVS and CDR2 is FQNEAQ in the germline V gene. DNA for the CDR3: TGTGCCAGCAGCTTAGAAATCGGACAACTCATCTATGGCTACACCTTC. It is translated as CASSLEIGQLIYGYTF. Based on the CDR3 plus reference TRBV7-8 and TRBJ1-2, the full variable domain is GAGVSQSPRYKVAKRGQDVALRCDPISGHVSLFWYQQALGQGPEFLTYFQNEAQLDKSGLPSDRFFAERPEGSVSTLKIQRTQQEDSAVYLCASSLEIGQLIYGYTFGSGTRLTVV.

This clone was counted once. The chain couples TRBV28 to TRBJ2-1; 7 bases map to TRBD1. Germline values: CDR1 MDHEN, CDR2 SYDVKM. With 3 bases clipped from V and 8 bases from J, the junction kept 7 bases outside the gene matches. This CDR3 spans 14 amino acids. The CDR3 protein is CASSFYRGTDEQFF. The CDR3 nucleotides read TGTGCCAGCAGTTTTTACAGGGGTACAGATGAGCAGTTCTTC.

V usage is TRBV18 and J usage is TRBJ2-5, with 7 bases that match TRBD1. The V gene's germline CDR1 is KGHSH and CDR2 LQKENI. The CDR3 loop spans 14 amino acids. After removal of 0 bases from V and 7 bases from J, the junction contained 5 bases not matched to a gene. This CDR3 is CASSPPDRDVTQYF. The CDR3 nucleotides read TGTGCCAGCTCACCACCCGACAGGGACGTGACCCAGTACTTC.

The chain carries TRBV9 and TRBJ1-2; 9 bases map to TRBD1. There are 14 residues in the CDR3. The V gene's germline CDR1 is SGDLS and CDR2 YYNGEE. V lost 3 bases and J lost 8; bases outside the gene matches: 8. DNA for the CDR3: TGTGCCAGCAGCGCAACCGGGACAGGGCCGGGCTACACCTTC. It translates to CASSATGTGPGYTF.

This chain joins TRBV6-1 and TRBJ2-7; possible D gene TRBD2, 6 bases. Germline values: CDR1 MNHNS, CDR2 SASEGT. CDR3 length: 15 amino acids. V gave up 2 bases and J gave up 3 bases, with 14 bases separating them. The DNA of the CDR3 is TGTGCCAGCAGTGAATTGGGGACTGGCTTCTACGAGCAGTACTTC. Translating gives CASSELGTGFYEQYF.

V is TRBV27 and J is TRBJ2-5; the D gene is possibly TRBD2 (5 bases). The CDR3 consists of 15 residues. V was shortened by 0 bases and J by 2 bases, with 10 bases between the two germline ends. The germline V gene encodes CDR1 MNHEY and CDR2 SMNVEV (reference sequence). CDR3 sequence (DNA): TGTGCCAGCAGTTTATCCCCGGGAAAACAAGAGACCCAGTACTTC. Protein: CASSLSPGKQETQYF.

V gene TRBV30 combines with J gene TRBJ1-5; TRBD1 might be the D (5 bases). Germline values: CDR1 GTSNPN, CDR2 SVGIG (reference sequence). This CDR3 is built from 13 residues. V was cut by 0 bases and J by 2 bases, with 5 bases left in between. CDR3 nucleotide sequence: TGTGCCTGGAGTGTAGGGGGCAATCAGCCCCAGCATTTT. Encoded protein: CAWSVGGNQPQHF. Variable domain in full (rest from reference TRBV30 and TRBJ1-5): SQTIHQWPATLVQPVGSPLSLECTVEGTSNPNLYWYRQAAGRGLQLLFYSVGIGQISSEVPQNLSASRPQDRQFILSSKKLLLSDSGFYLCAWSVGGNQPQHFGDGTRLSIL.

V and J are TRBV6-5 and TRBJ1-1; TRBD1 is a possible D gene (5 bases). The CDR3 totals 14 residues. Germline V gene lookup returns CDR1 MNHEY and CDR2 SVGAGI. The V end lost 0 bases, the J end lost 1 base, and 6 bases lay between the germline ends. The chain's CDR3 is CASSYSRGNTEAFF. The CDR3 coding sequence is TGTGCCAGCAGTTACTCGAGGGGGAACACTGAAGCTTTCTTT.

The rearrangement links TRBV28 to TRBJ1-5; D call uncertain. The CDR3 is made up of 14 amino acids. Germline CDR1 reads MDHEN; CDR2 reads SYDVKM. V lost 6 bases, J lost 2 bases, and 11 bases lay in between. CDR3 in DNA: TGTGCCAGCAGCCCACATAGTGGCAATCAGCCCCAGCATTTT. Translated, it gives CASSPHSGNQPQHF.

About this clone itself: The same CDR3 can be traced to other DNA sequences in this sample. The V and J genes are TRBV9 and TRBJ2-2; D uncertain. Germline V gene lookup returns CDR1 SGDLS and CDR2 YYNGEE. Trimming pared 3 bases from V and 4 bases from J, leaving 7 bases between. The CDR3 runs to 13 residues. CDR3 loop: CASSAPVTGELFF. CDR3 nucleotides: TGTGCCAGCAGCGCCCCCGTCACCGGGGAGCTGTTTTTT.

This chain joins TRBV30 and TRBJ1-4, with D maybe TRBD1 (6 bases). Trimming pared 3 bases from V and 7 bases from J, leaving 18 bases between. CDR3 size: 15 residues. Per germline, CDR1 GTSNPN and CDR2 SVGIG (reference sequence). This CDR3 is CAWSRSRGIFEKLFF. For the CDR3, the DNA is TGTGCCTGGAGCCGCTCGAGGGGGATATTTGAAAAACTGTTTTTT.

V usage is TRBV28 and J usage is TRBJ1-5; D is unresolved. The V gene lost 6 bases and the J gene lost 2 bases, with 17 bases spanning the gap. CDR3 length equals 16 residues. Germline lookup yields CDR1 MDHEN and CDR2 SYDVKM. CDR3 nucleotides: TGTGCCAGCAGCCCCGAGCCGAGGTGGGGCAATCAGCCCCAGCATTTT. Encoded protein: CASSPEPRWGNQPQHF.

The rearrangement links TRBV20-1 to TRBJ1-4; D remains ambiguous. The CDR3 totals 10 residues. The V gene lost 6 bases and the J gene lost 8 bases, with 7 bases spanning the gap. Germline V gene sequence: CDR1 DFQATT, CDR2 SNEGSKA (reference sequence). The DNA for the CDR3 is TGCAGTGCCAGGCACGAAAAACTGTTTTTT. It translates to CSARHEKLFF.

The CDR3 loop is CASSLSSGTGNEQFF. The CDR3 DNA reads TGTGCCAGCAGTTTATCGTCCGGGACAGGGAATGAGCAGTTCTTC. This rearrangement joins TRBV6-5 to TRBJ2-1, with 9 bases that match TRBD1. CDR3 length: 15 residues. With V trimmed by 4 bases and J by 7 bases, 8 bases remained unmatched. Germline V gene sequence: CDR1 MNHEY, CDR2 SVGAGI.

The V call is TRBV7-9, the J call TRBJ1-2; TRBD1 aligns across 11 bases. Germline values: CDR1 SEHNR, CDR2 FQNEAQ (reference sequence). V shed 5 bases and J 8 bases; nucleotides not matched to a gene: 10. This CDR3 region has 15 residues. CDR3 loop: CASSPGQGAVEGYTF. The CDR3 region has the DNA TGTGCCAGCAGCCCCGGACAGGGGGCTGTGGAAGGCTACACCTTC.

Here the CDR3 reads CASSPRGERGGAFF. CDR3 bases: TGCGCCAGCAGCCCCAGAGGGGAGCGCGGAGGAGCTTTCTTT. The chain couples TRBV5-1 to TRBJ1-1, with D perhaps TRBD1 (5 bases). The germline V gene encodes CDR1 SGHRS and CDR2 YFSETQ. V dropped 4 bases and J dropped 10 bases, with 20 bases sitting between them. The CDR3 has 14 amino acids. Combining the CDR3 with reference TRBV5-1 and TRBJ1-1 gives the whole variable domain KAGVTQTPRYLIKTRGQQVTLSCSPISGHRSVSWYQQTPGQGLQFLFEYFSETQRNKGNFPGRFSGRQFSNSRSEMNVSTLELGDSALYLCASSPRGERGGAFFGQGTRLTVV.

The chain employs TRBV7-8 and TRBJ1-1; D remains unclear. This CDR3 comprises 14 residues. CDR1 is SGHVS, CDR2 FQNEAQ, per germline. Trimming left V 1 base short and J 1 base short, with 7 bases between. The CDR3 protein is CASSLEASNTEAFF. CDR3 DNA sequence: TGTGCCAGCAGCTTAGAAGCTTCGAACACTGAAGCTTTCTTT.

The V and J genes are TRBV7-8 and TRBJ2-5; 10 positions agree with TRBD1. With V trimmed by 1 base and J by 4 bases, 6 bases remained unmatched. Germline CDR1 reads SGHVS; CDR2 reads FQNEAQ. The CDR3 consists of 16 residues. The CDR3: CASSLVGTGVLETQYF. CDR3 in DNA: TGTGCCAGCAGCTTAGTCGGGACAGGGGTTTTAGAGACCCAGTACTTC.

The gene calls are TRBV30 and TRBJ2-1; D uncertain. The CDR3 contains 13 residues. V lost 0 bases to trimming and J lost 4 bases, with 7 bases between them. CDR1 and CDR2 (germline): GTSNPN, SVGIG (reference sequence). The CDR3 bases are TGTGCCTGGAGTGTAGGCAGATACAATGAGCAGTTCTTC. Translating it yields CAWSVGRYNEQFF.

This clone was seen only once. CDR3 nucleotides: TGTGCCAGCAGTGAAGACAGGGGGCTCTACAATGAGCAGTTCTTC. Translating it yields CASSEDRGLYNEQFF. The rearrangement joins TRBV6-1 to TRBJ2-1; 9 bases line up with TRBD1. Germline assignment: CDR1 MNHNS and CDR2 SASEGT. CDR3 length equals 15 residues. V shed 1 base and J 3 bases; nucleotides not matched to a gene: 1.

This chain links TRBV4-3 with TRBJ1-2; D unclear. V was shortened by 2 bases and J by 2 bases, with 9 bases between the two germline ends. The CDR3 is made up of 14 amino acids. Germline V lookup: CDR1 LGHNA, CDR2 YSLEER. The CDR3 coding sequence is TGCGCCAGCAGCCAAATTGAGGGAAACTATGGCTACACCTTC. This sequence encodes CASSQIEGNYGYTF.

V and J are TRBV28 and TRBJ2-3, with TRBD2 matching over 9 bases. The junction had 10 bases not matched to a gene; V was cut back by 7 bases and J by 8 bases. This CDR3 has 14 amino acids. Germline values: CDR1 MDHEN, CDR2 SYDVKM. The CDR3 DNA follows: TGTGCCAGCACCGAAGCGGGGGGATCAGGTACGCAGTATTTT. This codes for CASTEAGGSGTQYF.

This rearrangement joins TRBV14 to TRBJ2-3, with 11 positions matching TRBD2. Germline V gene data show CDR1 as SGHDN and CDR2 as FVKESK. V lost 4 bases to trimming and J lost 2 bases; unmatched junction nucleotides: 11. This CDR3 is built from 18 residues. The CDR3 is CASSRQGFSGRATDTQYF. The CDR3 nucleotides read TGTGCCAGCAGCCGCCAGGGGTTTAGCGGGAGGGCCACAGATACGCAGTATTTT.